These T cell receptor beta chains were read from a single sample in a study of high-grade serous ovarian cancer treatment subgroups. Some clones are missing from TCRdb's copy, which holds only in-frame ones; the method was immunoSEQ multiplex PCR. Among about 5,200 clones, over 70% were seen once, and the ten largest hold approximately 10%. Sequencing was performed on tumor tissue. Receptor source: a human donor with high-grade serous ovarian cancer. Each CDR3 is given with its conserved first and last residue. Fields, in order: J gene, D gene, V gene, clone size, CDR3 DNA, CDR3 protein. The D gene is left open where the match is weak. Part of the rows lack a size; the others show once, few, many or a class for expanded clones.

j_call: TRBJ2-7; d_call: TRBD1; v_call: TRBV14; clone_size: NA; cdr3_nt: TGTGCCAGCAGCCAAGATCCAGGACAGGGGAGCGACGAGCAGTACTTC; cdr3_aa: CASSQDPGQGSDEQYF
j_call: TRBJ1-4; d_call: NA; v_call: TRBV19; clone_size: NA; cdr3_nt: TGTGCCAGTAGTATTGGGGGAGGCGAAAAACTGTTTTTT; cdr3_aa: CASSIGGGEKLFF
j_call: TRBJ2-3; d_call: NA; v_call: TRBV19; clone_size: once; cdr3_nt: TGTGCCAGTAGTATAGGTACCGTAACGTTAGATACGCAGTATTTT; cdr3_aa: CASSIGTVTLDTQYF
j_call: TRBJ2-1; d_call: TRBD1; v_call: TRBV10-3; clone_size: NA; cdr3_nt: TGTGCCACATCGTGGTATGGACAGGGGGTAGATGAGCAGTTCTTC; cdr3_aa: CATSWYGQGVDEQFF
j_call: TRBJ2-5; d_call: NA; v_call: TRBV5-4; clone_size: NA; cdr3_nt: TGTGCCAGCAGCATCAGGGGGGGAGAGACCCAGTACTTC; cdr3_aa: CASSIRGGETQYF
j_call: TRBJ2-5; d_call: TRBD1; v_call: TRBV11-3; clone_size: NA; cdr3_nt: TGTGCCAGCAGTAGCCGGACAGGCCCCCAAGAGACCCAGTACTTC; cdr3_aa: CASSSRTGPQETQYF
j_call: TRBJ1-2; d_call: NA; v_call: TRBV20-1; clone_size: NA; cdr3_nt: TGCAGTGCCCCGCCCGAATATGGCTACACCTTC; cdr3_aa: CSAPPEYGYTF
j_call: TRBJ1-2; d_call: NA; v_call: TRBV7-9; clone_size: NA; cdr3_nt: TGTGCCAGCAGCCTATTCAGGGTCCCGAGCGGCTACACCTTC; cdr3_aa: CASSLFRVPSGYTF
j_call: TRBJ2-7; d_call: TRBD1; v_call: TRBV7-9; clone_size: NA; cdr3_nt: TGTGCCAGCAGCCCCTCGACAGGGTACTCCTACGAGCAGTACTTC; cdr3_aa: CASSPSTGYSYEQYF
j_call: TRBJ2-5; d_call: TRBD2; v_call: TRBV18; clone_size: NA; cdr3_nt: TGTGCCAGCTCACCACGGACTAGCGAGGGTGAGACCCAGTACTTC; cdr3_aa: CASSPRTSEGETQYF
j_call: TRBJ2-5; d_call: TRBD1; v_call: TRBV10-2; clone_size: once; cdr3_nt: TGCGCCAGCAGGACAGGGGGAACCGAGACCCAGTACTTC; cdr3_aa: CASRTGGTETQYF
j_call: TRBJ1-6; d_call: NA; v_call: TRBV6-1; clone_size: NA; cdr3_nt: TGTGCCAGCAGAAACCCAGGGAGGGGCTCTTCACCCCTCCACTTT; cdr3_aa: CASRNPGRGSSPLHF
j_call: TRBJ1-1; d_call: TRBD1; v_call: TRBV5-1; clone_size: NA; cdr3_nt: TGCGCCAGCAGCTCGGGACAGGGAAACGGTGAAGCTTTCTTT; cdr3_aa: CASSSGQGNGEAFF
j_call: TRBJ2-7; d_call: TRBD1; v_call: TRBV5-4; clone_size: NA; cdr3_nt: TGTGCCAGCAGCTTGGTTGGGGGAGAACAGGGGAATCCCTACGAGCAGTACTTC; cdr3_aa: CASSLVGGEQGNPYEQYF
j_call: TRBJ1-1; d_call: NA; v_call: TRBV7-8; clone_size: NA; cdr3_nt: TGTGCCAGCAGCTTAGGGCTCAAGAACACTGAAGCTTTCTTT; cdr3_aa: CASSLGLKNTEAFF
j_call: TRBJ2-3; d_call: NA; v_call: TRBV19; clone_size: NA; cdr3_nt: TGTGCCAGTAGTATAGCTGTTTTTCGGGGTAATGTAGATACGCAGTATTTT; cdr3_aa: CASSIAVFRGNVDTQYF
j_call: TRBJ1-1; d_call: NA; v_call: TRBV6-6; clone_size: NA; cdr3_nt: TGTGCCAGCAGGGACACGGACCGGAACACTGAAGCTTTCTTT; cdr3_aa: CASRDTDRNTEAFF
j_call: TRBJ2-1; d_call: TRBD2; v_call: TRBV19; clone_size: NA; cdr3_nt: TGTGCCAGTAGTTTTAGCGGGGCGACCTACAATGAGCAGTTCTTC; cdr3_aa: CASSFSGATYNEQFF
j_call: TRBJ1-1; d_call: NA; v_call: TRBV6-1; clone_size: NA; cdr3_nt: TGTGCCAGCAAGAGGGACCTCACTGAAGCTTTCTTT; cdr3_aa: CASKRDLTEAFF
j_call: TRBJ1-1; d_call: NA; v_call: TRBV5-5; clone_size: NA; cdr3_nt: TGTGCCAGCAGCTTGAACACACAAGCGCTTGAAGCTTTCTTT; cdr3_aa: CASSLNTQALEAFF
j_call: TRBJ1-2; d_call: NA; v_call: TRBV30; clone_size: NA; cdr3_nt: TGTGCCTGGAGAGTCCCCCCAGGTGGCTACACCTTC; cdr3_aa: CAWRVPPGGYTF
j_call: TRBJ1-2; d_call: TRBD1; v_call: TRBV5-6; clone_size: NA; cdr3_nt: TGTGCCAGCAGCTTAGGGACAGGGGGGTTACCCCTCTATGGCTACACCTTC; cdr3_aa: CASSLGTGGLPLYGYTF
j_call: TRBJ1-2; d_call: TRBD1; v_call: TRBV29-1; clone_size: NA; cdr3_nt: TGCAGCGTTGATTTAGGCAGGGGGAGGTATGGCTACACCTTC; cdr3_aa: CSVDLGRGRYGYTF
j_call: TRBJ2-7; d_call: TRBD2; v_call: TRBV6-6; clone_size: NA; cdr3_nt: TGTGCCAGCAGAAGACTAGCCGAGACCTACGAGCAGTACTTC; cdr3_aa: CASRRLAETYEQYF
j_call: TRBJ1-2; d_call: TRBD1; v_call: TRBV19; clone_size: NA; cdr3_nt: TGTGCCAGTACCCAAGAGGGGACAGGGAACTATGGCTACACCTTC; cdr3_aa: CASTQEGTGNYGYTF
j_call: TRBJ1-6; d_call: NA; v_call: TRBV19; clone_size: NA; cdr3_nt: TGTGCCAGTAGTAAGGCCGGGCCGAGCTCCTATAATTCACCCCTCCACTTT; cdr3_aa: CASSKAGPSSYNSPLHF
j_call: TRBJ2-3; d_call: NA; v_call: TRBV20-1; clone_size: NA; cdr3_nt: TGCAGTGCTAGGGGGTCGGATACGCAGTATTTT; cdr3_aa: CSARGSDTQYF
j_call: TRBJ2-1; d_call: TRBD2; v_call: TRBV19; clone_size: once; cdr3_nt: TGTGCCAGTAGTATAGGGACTAGCGGGCCGCACTCCTACAATGAGCAGTTCTTC; cdr3_aa: CASSIGTSGPHSYNEQFF
j_call: TRBJ1-5; d_call: NA; v_call: TRBV19; clone_size: NA; cdr3_nt: TGTGCCAGTAGTTCCCGGACAGATAGAGAATATAGCAATCAGCCCCAGCATTTT; cdr3_aa: CASSSRTDREYSNQPQHF
j_call: TRBJ2-7; d_call: TRBD1; v_call: TRBV5-1; clone_size: few; cdr3_nt: TGCGCCAGCAGCTGGGGGACAGGTTCCTACGAGCAGTACTTC; cdr3_aa: CASSWGTGSYEQYF
j_call: TRBJ1-2; d_call: TRBD1; v_call: TRBV5-6; clone_size: NA; cdr3_nt: TGTGCCAGCAGCCGGGACAGGGTGCATCCAGGCTATGGCTACACCTTC; cdr3_aa: CASSRDRVHPGYGYTF
j_call: TRBJ1-2; d_call: NA; v_call: TRBV18; clone_size: NA; cdr3_nt: TGTGCCAGCTCACCAGGTCCACCAAGCTATGGCTACACCTTC; cdr3_aa: CASSPGPPSYGYTF